This T cell receptor beta chain was documented in a study of T cells in Graves' hyperthyroidism and ophthalmopathy. What was amplified from RNA transcripts were TCR beta CDR3 regions. A first-round RT-PCR of the TCR CDR3 used the HTBI primer set. Each CDR3 protein is one row after TCRdb ran MiXCR on the multiplex PCR reads. The table records a few hundred thousand distinct CDR3 sequences, 15% to 17% of them present only once. This clonotype was seen repeatedly, ten times or more. The CDR3 runs 16 residues. Trimming pared 4 bases from V and 2 bases from J, leaving 17 bases between. Looked up from germline, CDR1 is SGHDT and CDR2 is YYEEEE. Hyperthyroidism was newly diagnosed in patients aged 18 to 65 (duration under 2 months). The study left out patients who had uncontrolled infection, other autoimmune disease, pregnancy or lactation. Extraction of PBMCs used about 9.2 ml of fresh peripheral blood.

The V and J genes are TRBV5-6 and TRBJ2-3, with D possibly TRBD1 on 5 matching bases. The receptor was derived from a woman aged 18-30 years with Graves' hyperthyroidism. The sequenced material came from blood. In nucleotides, the CDR3 is TGTGCCAGCAGCCCCGATTGGGGCATAGTCACAGATACGCAGTATTTT. This codes for CASSPDWGIVTDTQYF.